This T cell receptor (beta chain) was found in a study of beta chain features in type 1 diabetes. This clone has only a few counts. Isolated RNA was reverse transcribed in full, so expressed TCRB transcripts were sequenced. Data came from immunoSEQ multiplex PCR; TCRdb stores just in-frame clones and leaves some out. The table lists under 450,000 clones, approximately 14% of them singletons. CDR3 length equals 12 residues. From germline, CDR1 is SNHLY and CDR2 FYNNEI. The V end was cut by 6 bases, the J end by 7 bases, with 12 bases between. The sample comprised naive CD4+ T cells from blood. The sequence was obtained from a man aged 25 to 40 in good health. The J gene is TRBJ1-1, the V gene TRBV2, with unresolved D. CDR3 sequence: CASRGDPNEAFF. CDR3 nucleotide sequence: TGTGCCAGCAGGGGAGACCCAAATGAAGCTTTCTTT.